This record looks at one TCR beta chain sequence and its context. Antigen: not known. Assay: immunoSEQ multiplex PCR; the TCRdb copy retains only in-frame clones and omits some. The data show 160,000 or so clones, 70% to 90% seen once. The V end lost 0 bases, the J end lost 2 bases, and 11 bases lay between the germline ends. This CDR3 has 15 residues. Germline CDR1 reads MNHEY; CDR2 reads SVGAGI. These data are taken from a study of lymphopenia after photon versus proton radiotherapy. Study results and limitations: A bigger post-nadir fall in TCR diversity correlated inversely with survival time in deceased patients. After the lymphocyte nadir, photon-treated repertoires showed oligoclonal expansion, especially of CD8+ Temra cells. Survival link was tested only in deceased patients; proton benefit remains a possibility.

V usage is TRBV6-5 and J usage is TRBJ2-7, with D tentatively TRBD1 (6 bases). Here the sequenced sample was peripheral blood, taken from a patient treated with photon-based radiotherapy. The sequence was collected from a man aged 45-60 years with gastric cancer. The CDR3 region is CASSYSMTGTYEQYF. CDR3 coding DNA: TGTGCCAGCAGTTACTCAATGACAGGCACCTACGAGCAGTACTTC.